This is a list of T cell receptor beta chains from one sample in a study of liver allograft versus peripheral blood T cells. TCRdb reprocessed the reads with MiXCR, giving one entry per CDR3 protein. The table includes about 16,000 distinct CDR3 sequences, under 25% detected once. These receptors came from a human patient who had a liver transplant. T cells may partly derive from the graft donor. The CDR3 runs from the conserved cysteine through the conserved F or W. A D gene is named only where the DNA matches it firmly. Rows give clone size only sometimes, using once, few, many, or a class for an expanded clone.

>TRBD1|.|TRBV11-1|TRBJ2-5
TGTGCCAGCAGCCGCAGGGGGCTCGAGACCCAGTACTTC
CASSRRGLETQYF
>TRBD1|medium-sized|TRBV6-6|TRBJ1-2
TGTGCCAGCAGTCCCGGACAGGGAGTATACTATGGCTACACCTTC
CASSPGQGVYYGYTF
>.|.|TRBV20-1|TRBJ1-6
TGCAGTGCTGGGGGGGGGATTGGTAATTCACCCCTCCACTTT
CSAGGGIGNSPLHF
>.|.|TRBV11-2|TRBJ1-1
TGTGCCAGCAGCTCAAGCCGCGGGGCCCTGGTGAACACTGAAGCTTTCTTT
CASSSSRGALVNTEAFF
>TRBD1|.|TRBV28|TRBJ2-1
TGTGCCAGCAGCCTAACAGGGGAAGATGAGCAGTTCTTC
CASSLTGEDEQFF
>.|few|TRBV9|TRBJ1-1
TGTGCCAGCAGCGTAGTAGAGGGAAGGAACACTGAAGCTTTCTTT
CASSVVEGRNTEAFF
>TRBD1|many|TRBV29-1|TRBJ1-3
TGCAGCGTTGCCCAACCGGGACAGGGCTCTGGAAACACCATATATTTT
CSVAQPGQGSGNTIYF
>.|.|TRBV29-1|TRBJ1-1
TGCAGCGTTGAAGAGGGGGGGGGGAACACTGAAGCTTTCTTT
CSVEEGGGNTEAFF
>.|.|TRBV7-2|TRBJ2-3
TGTGCCAGCAGCTTAGTTGGGGGGCTGGGCACAGATACGCAGTATTTT
CASSLVGGLGTDTQYF
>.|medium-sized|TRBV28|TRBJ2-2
TGTGCCAGCAGTTTAAGAGGAGGGTTCAACACCGGGGAGCTGTTTTTT
CASSLRGGFNTGELFF
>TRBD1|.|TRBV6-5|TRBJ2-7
TGTGCCAGCAGGTTTGACAGGGGTGGCGAGCAGTACTTC
CASRFDRGGEQYF
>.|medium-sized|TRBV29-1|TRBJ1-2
TGCAGCGTGGGCAGGGGTTTAGTCTATGGCTACACCTTC
CSVGRGLVYGYTF
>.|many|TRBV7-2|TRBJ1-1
TGTGCCAGCAGCCTGCGGACATCTGAAGCTTTCTTT
CASSLRTSEAFF
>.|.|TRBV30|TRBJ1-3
TGTGCCTGGAGTGTCAGTGGCCTCTCTGGAAACACCATATATTTT
CAWSVSGLSGNTIYF
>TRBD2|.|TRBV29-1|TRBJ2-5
TGCAGCGTTTCAGCGGGACAAGAGACCCAGTACTTC
CSVSAGQETQYF
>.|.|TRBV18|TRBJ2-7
TGTGCCAGCTCACTATCGGAAAACTACGAGCAGTACTTC
CASSLSENYEQYF
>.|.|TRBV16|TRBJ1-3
TGTGCCAGCAGCCAATTTTTTCCGGACCGAGACTCTGGAAACACCATATATTTT
CASSQFFPDRDSGNTIYF
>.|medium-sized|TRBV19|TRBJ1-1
TGTGCCAGTAGTTCCGGGACTACCCGGGGAGAAGCTTTCTTT
CASSSGTTRGEAFF
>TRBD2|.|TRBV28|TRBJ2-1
TGTGCCAGCAGCTCACTCTGGGCTAGCGGGAGCAATGAGCAGTTCTTC
CASSSLWASGSNEQFF
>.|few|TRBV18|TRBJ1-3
TGTGCCAGCTCACTCTACGGAAACTCTGGAAACACCATATATTTT
CASSLYGNSGNTIYF
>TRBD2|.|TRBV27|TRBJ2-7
TGTGCCAGCAGGAAGGGACTAGGGGCCTACGAGCAGTACTTC
CASRKGLGAYEQYF
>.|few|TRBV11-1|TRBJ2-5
TGTGCCAGCAGCTCCTCCAGCGCCCAAGAGACCCAGTACTTC
CASSSSSAQETQYF